A selection of T cell receptor beta chains follows, all from one sample in a study of CD8 T cells in Susac syndrome. A single record per CDR3 protein comes from TCRdb applying MiXCR to the immunoSEQ multiplex PCR reads. The data show about 300,000 distinct CDR3 sequences, roughly 81% seen once. Sequencing was done on a sample of CD8+ T cells from PBMCs. The receptors originated from a human donor with multiple sclerosis. Each CDR3 is given with its conserved first and last residue. D genes are given only for firm matches. Where a row states a size, it is once, few, many or the class of an expanded clone; other rows omit it.

TRBV24-1	TRBJ2-1	-	TRBD2	CATSDLRTSGRRSSYNEQFF	TGTGCCACCAGTGATCTGAGGACTAGCGGCCGTAGGAGCTCCTACAATGAGCAGTTCTTC
TRBV2	TRBJ1-5	-	-	CASSRIPVTSQPQHF	TGTGCCAGCAGCCGCATACCTGTAACTAGTCAGCCCCAGCATTTT
TRBV19	TRBJ2-7	-	-	CASSIDSSYEQYF	TGTGCCAGTAGTATAGACTCCTCCTACGAGCAGTACTTC
TRBV18	TRBJ1-5	-	-	CASSPRGKSNQPQHF	TGTGCCAGCTCACCACGAGGGAAAAGCAATCAGCCCCAGCATTTT
TRBV15	TRBJ2-3	once	TRBD1	CATSGNRGGTDTQYF	TGTGCCACCAGCGGGAACAGGGGAGGCACAGATACGCAGTATTTT
TRBV11-2	TRBJ2-4	-	-	CASSLGTESIQYF	TGTGCCAGCAGCTTAGGGACGGAAAGCATTCAGTACTTC
TRBV20-1	TRBJ2-5	-	TRBD2	CSATGTSGQETQYF	TGCAGTGCGACCGGGACTAGCGGACAAGAGACCCAGTACTTC
TRBV2	TRBJ1-1	-	-	CASKGFEAFF	TGTGCCAGCAAGGGGTTTGAAGCTTTCTTT
TRBV3-1	TRBJ2-2	-	-	CASRLGWTGELFF	TGTGCCAGCAGGTTGGGGTGGACCGGGGAGCTGTTTTTT
TRBV20-1	TRBJ2-5	-	TRBD1	CSADRANAGSKETQYF	TGCAGTGCTGACAGGGCGAACGCGGGCTCAAAAGAGACCCAGTACTTC
TRBV7-9	TRBJ1-2	-	-	CASSQVDSRWRGYTF	TGTGCCAGCAGCCAAGTGGACAGCCGGTGGCGTGGCTACACCTTC
TRBV9	TRBJ1-6	-	-	CASGAGRGPFHF	TGTGCCAGCGGAGCTGGGAGGGGCCCCTTCCACTTT
TRBV3-1	TRBJ2-3	-	-	CASSQMSYGADTQYF	TGTGCCAGCAGCCAAATGTCATATGGAGCGGATACGCAGTATTTT
TRBV4-2	TRBJ1-5	few	-	CASSQDQAGGNQPQHF	TGTGCCAGCAGCCAAGATCAGGCAGGGGGCAATCAGCCCCAGCATTTT
TRBV28	TRBJ2-1	-	TRBD1	CASSKDRGSSYNEQFF	TGTGCCAGCAGTAAGGACAGGGGGAGCTCCTACAATGAGCAGTTCTTC
TRBV7-9	TRBJ2-7	-	-	CASSLVGGTSEQYF	TGTGCCAGCAGCTTAGTTGGGGGTACCTCCGAGCAGTACTTC
TRBV19	TRBJ2-3	-	-	CASRDRRGLPDTQYF	TGTGCCAGTCGAGACCGGAGGGGTTTGCCAGATACGCAGTATTTT
TRBV2	TRBJ2-1	-	-	CASMDPSVSFYNEQFF	TGTGCCAGCATGGACCCTAGCGTATCGTTCTACAATGAGCAGTTCTTC
TRBV9	TRBJ2-7	-	-	CASSSQGSPYEQYF	TGTGCCAGCAGCTCCCAGGGCAGCCCCTACGAGCAGTACTTC
TRBV3-1	TRBJ2-3	-	TRBD2	CASSLEIRGGSVSDTQYF	TGTGCCAGCAGCCTTGAAATAAGGGGCGGGAGTGTCTCAGATACGCAGTATTTT
TRBV21-1	TRBJ1-1	-	-	CARKNTEAFF	TGTGCCAGGAAGAACACTGAAGCTTTCTTT
TRBV6-2/TRBV6-3	TRBJ2-5	-	TRBD2	CASSRQREGIRETQYF	TGTGCCAGCAGCCGTCAGCGGGAGGGCATCCGAGAGACCCAGTACTTC
TRBV12-3/TRBV12-4	TRBJ2-3	-	TRBD2	CASSIAGVADTQYF	TGTGCCAGCAGTATAGCGGGAGTAGCGGATACGCAGTATTTT
TRBV3-1	TRBJ2-7	-	-	CASSQDYYEQYF	TGTGCCAGCAGCCAAGACTACTACGAGCAGTACTTC
TRBV5-1	TRBJ2-3	-	TRBD2	CASSYPGLAGGPGTDTQYF	TGCGCCAGCAGCTACCCGGGACTAGCGGGAGGGCCCGGCACAGATACGCAGTATTTT
TRBV30	TRBJ2-7	-	TRBD1	CAWSLQTGVWSSYEQYF	TGTGCCTGGAGTTTACAAACAGGGGTATGGAGCTCCTACGAGCAGTACTTC
TRBV25-1	TRBJ2-3	-	-	CASSVNPGTQRNTDMQYF	TGTGCCAGCAGTGTAAACCCCGGGACACAAAGGAACACAGATATGCAGTATTTT
TRBV27	TRBJ2-2	few	-	CASSLRAGELFF	TGTGCCAGCAGTTTGAGGGCCGGGGAGCTGTTTTTT
TRBV27	TRBJ2-5	-	-	CASRLTGQRWETQYF	TGTGCCAGCAGACTAACAGGGCAACGGTGGGAGACCCAGTACTTC
TRBV2	TRBJ2-1	-	TRBD1	CASRDRVAYNEQFF	TGTGCCAGCCGGGACAGGGTCGCCTACAATGAGCAGTTCTTC
TRBV27	TRBJ2-1	-	-	CASRSYNEQFF	TGTGCCAGCAGGTCTTACAATGAGCAGTTCTTC
TRBV12-3/TRBV12-4	TRBJ2-1	-	-	CASRLTVEQFF	TGTGCCAGCAGATTGACAGTCGAGCAGTTCTTC
TRBV5-1	TRBJ2-1	-	-	CASSLEAVLYNEQFF	TGCGCCAGCAGCTTAGAGGCTGTACTCTACAATGAGCAGTTCTTC
TRBV24-1	TRBJ1-2	-	-	CATSDLSGEGYTF	TGTGCCACCAGTGATTTATCAGGGGAAGGCTACACCTTC
TRBV20-1	TRBJ2-1	-	TRBD1	CSARDRGQGFYEQFF	TGCAGTGCTAGAGATCGAGGACAGGGTTTCTATGAGCAGTTCTTC
TRBV4-1	TRBJ2-1	-	TRBD2	CASSLNPGTSGSYNEQFF	TGCGCCAGCAGCCTTAACCCCGGGACTAGCGGGAGCTACAATGAGCAGTTCTTC
TRBV7-8	TRBJ2-7	few	TRBD1	CASSPFRQGHEQYF	TGTGCCAGCAGCCCATTCAGACAGGGCCACGAGCAGTACTTC
TRBV19	TRBJ2-1	-	-	CASSIGATYNEQFF	TGTGCCAGTAGTATAGGGGCCACCTACAATGAGCAGTTCTTC
TRBV7-9	TRBJ2-3	-	-	CASSGPSRDTDTQYF	TGTGCCAGCAGCGGCCCTTCCCGAGACACAGATACGCAGTATTTT
TRBV6-1	TRBJ1-2	few	-	CASSAGDGYTF	TGTGCCAGCAGCGCAGGGGATGGCTACACCTTC
TRBV20-1	TRBJ2-7	-	-	CSARETGSYEQYF	TGCAGTGCTAGAGAGACAGGTTCCTACGAGCAGTACTTC
TRBV6-1	TRBJ2-3	-	-	CASILIAGADTQYF	TGTGCCAGTATATTGATCGCAGGGGCAGATACGCAGTATTTT
TRBV6-1	TRBJ1-4	few	-	CASETKRTHEKLFF	TGTGCCAGCGAAACGAAGAGAACTCATGAAAAACTGTTTTTT
TRBV7-9	TRBJ1-5	-	-	CASSLGAQPQHF	TGTGCCAGCAGCTTAGGAGCTCAGCCCCAGCATTTT
TRBV27	TRBJ1-5	once	-	CASSLSGFNQPQHF	TGTGCCAGCAGTTTATCCGGGTTCAATCAGCCCCAGCATTTT
TRBV29-1	TRBJ1-2	-	-	CSVEDRRGTNYGYTF	TGCAGCGTTGAAGATCGGCGGGGGACTAACTATGGCTACACCTTC
TRBV5-8	TRBJ2-1	-	TRBD2	CASSFGTKKFF	TGTGCCAGCAGCTTCGGGACTAAAAAGTTCTTC
TRBV6-5	TRBJ2-3	-	TRBD2	CASSYGVAGEKDTQYF	TGTGCCAGCAGTTACGGAGTAGCGGGAGAGAAAGATACGCAGTATTTT
TRBV7-6	TRBJ2-7	-	TRBD2	CASSLPAGLAGGHPGLREQYF	TGTGCCAGCAGCTTACCCGCGGGTCTAGCGGGAGGCCACCCAGGATTACGCGAGCAGTACTTC
TRBV15	TRBJ2-1	-	TRBD2	CATTDRGGRPYNEQFF	TGTGCCACCACCGATCGTGGCGGGAGGCCTTACAATGAGCAGTTCTTC
TRBV12-3/TRBV12-4	TRBJ1-3	once	-	CASSSPTGNTIYF	TGTGCCAGCAGTTCACCAACTGGAAACACCATATATTTT
TRBV5-4	TRBJ2-1	-	-	CASSFLSGRPSYNEQFF	TGTGCCAGCAGCTTCCTTTCAGGGAGGCCCTCCTACAATGAGCAGTTCTTC
TRBV4-2	TRBJ1-1	few	TRBD1	CASSLVDRAGTEAFF	TGTGCCAGCAGCCTCGTGGACAGGGCGGGCACTGAGGCTTTCTTT
TRBV28	TRBJ2-5	-	TRBD1	CASNDPGDRGWETQYF	TGTGCCAGTAACGACCCCGGGGACAGGGGCTGGGAGACCCAGTACTTC
TRBV10-3	TRBJ1-5	-	-	CAISDEYSNQPQHF	TGTGCCATCAGTGATGAGTATAGCAATCAGCCCCAGCATTTT
TRBV7-9	TRBJ2-2	-	TRBD2	CASSSSRGANTGELFF	TGTGCCAGCAGCTCCAGCCGGGGGGCGAACACCGGGGAGCTGTTTTTT
TRBV12-3/TRBV12-4	TRBJ2-2	-	-	CASQHRVNTGELFF	TGTGCCAGTCAACACAGGGTGAACACCGGGGAGCTGTTTTTT
TRBV7-9	TRBJ2-3	-	-	CASRQGPGARDTQYF	TGTGCCAGCAGGCAAGGCCCCGGGGCCCGAGATACGCAGTATTTT
TRBV24-1	TRBJ1-1	-	-	CATSDFNGRKAFF	TGTGCCACCAGTGATTTCAACGGACGGAAGGCTTTCTTT
TRBV20-1	TRBJ2-3	-	TRBD2	CSATTSGEDWDTQYF	TGCAGTGCTACGACTAGCGGGGAGGACTGGGATACGCAGTATTTT